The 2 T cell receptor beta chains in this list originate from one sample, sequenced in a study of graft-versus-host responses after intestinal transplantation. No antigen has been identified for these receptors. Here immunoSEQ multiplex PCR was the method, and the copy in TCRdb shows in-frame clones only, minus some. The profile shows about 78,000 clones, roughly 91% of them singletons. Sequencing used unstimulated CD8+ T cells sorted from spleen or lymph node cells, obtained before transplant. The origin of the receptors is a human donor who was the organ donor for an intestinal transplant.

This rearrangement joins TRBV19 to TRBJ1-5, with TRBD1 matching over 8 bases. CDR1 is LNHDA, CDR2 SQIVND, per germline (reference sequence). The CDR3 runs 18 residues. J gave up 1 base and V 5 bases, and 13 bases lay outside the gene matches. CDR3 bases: TGTGCCAGTAGTCCGAAACCCGGGACAGGACTAAGCAATCAGCCCCAGCATTTT. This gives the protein CASSPKPGTGLSNQPQHF.

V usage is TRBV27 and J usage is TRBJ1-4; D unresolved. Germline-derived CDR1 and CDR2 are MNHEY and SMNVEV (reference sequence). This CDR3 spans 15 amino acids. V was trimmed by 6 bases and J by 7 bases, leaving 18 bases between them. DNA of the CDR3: TGTGCCAGCAGCCCTGGGATATCGGGCGTTGAAAAACTGTTTTTT. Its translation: CASSPGISGVEKLFF.